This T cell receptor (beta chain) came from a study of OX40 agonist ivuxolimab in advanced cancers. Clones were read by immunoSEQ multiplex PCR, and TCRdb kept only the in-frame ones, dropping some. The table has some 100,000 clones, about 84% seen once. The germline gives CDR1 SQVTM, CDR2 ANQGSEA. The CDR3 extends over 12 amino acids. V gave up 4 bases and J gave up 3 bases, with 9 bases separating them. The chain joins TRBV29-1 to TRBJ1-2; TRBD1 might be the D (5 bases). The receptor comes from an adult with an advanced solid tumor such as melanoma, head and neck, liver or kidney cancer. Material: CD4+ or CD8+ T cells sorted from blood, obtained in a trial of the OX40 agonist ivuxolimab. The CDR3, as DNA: TGCAGCGTTGTCGGCAGGGACTATGGCTACACCTTC. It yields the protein CSVVGRDYGYTF.